The 19 T cell receptor beta chains given below trace back to one sample, sequenced in a study of radiation and T cells in renal cell carcinoma. Regarding time point: blood 2 weeks post-SBRT. Treatment noted: 15 Gy SBRT to primary tumor, nephrectomy 4 weeks later. Sequenced by immunoSEQ multiplex PCR; TCRdb stores in-frame clones only, minus some. The sample lists 100,000 to 150,000 clones; roughly 91% were seen once. Here the sequenced sample was blood, taken from a patient whose treatment included radiotherapy and nephrectomy. These receptors were taken from a woman between 65 and 79 years old with renal cell carcinoma.

The chain is built from TRBV29-1 and TRBJ1-2; D gene uncertain. V shed 1 base and J shed 4 bases, with 10 bases lying between them. Germline-derived CDR1 and CDR2 are SQVTM and ANQGSEA. The CDR3 has 13 residues. In nucleotides, the CDR3 is TGCAGCGTTGAAGTCCCGGGAGGCTATGGCTACACCTTC. Translating gives CSVEVPGGYGYTF.

The chain carries TRBV6-5 and TRBJ2-5; 7 bases are a match to TRBD2. V was pared by 7 bases and J by 4 bases, with 9 bases of the junction left unmatched. Germline CDR1 reads MNHEY; CDR2 reads SVGAGI. The CDR3 spans 14 residues. This CDR3 reads CASIPSRGVETQYF. For the CDR3, the DNA is TGTGCCAGCATTCCATCCCGGGGGGTAGAGACCCAGTACTTC.

The V gene is TRBV13, the J gene TRBJ1-6, with 10 positions matching TRBD1. J gave up 10 bases and V 2 bases, and 8 bases lay outside the gene matches. The CDR3 sequence is 16 residues long. CDR1 PRHDT and CDR2 FYEKMQ come from the germline V gene (reference sequence). The CDR3 loop is CASSLFGDRGDSPLHF. For the CDR3, the DNA is TGTGCCAGCAGCTTATTTGGGGACAGGGGAGACTCACCCCTCCACTTT.

The chain recombines TRBV6-6 with TRBJ1-6; D gene ambiguous. There are 14 residues in the CDR3. Germline values: CDR1 MNHNY, CDR2 SVGAGI (reference sequence). V shed 6 bases and J shed 7 bases, with 13 bases lying between them. CDR3 protein: CASSDHFRNSPLHF. CDR3 in DNA: TGTGCCAGCAGCGACCACTTTAGGAATTCACCCCTCCACTTT.

The chain is built from TRBV6-6 and TRBJ2-3; either TRBD1 or TRBD2 may fit D (6 bases each). Germline V CDR1 and CDR2: MNHNY, SVGAGI (reference sequence). V was shortened by 2 bases and J by 4 bases, with 10 bases between the two germline ends. This CDR3 is built from 14 residues. For the CDR3, the DNA is TGTGCCAGCAGTTACGGGGGCGGGGCAGATACGCAGTATTTT. Translation: CASSYGGGADTQYF.

The J gene is TRBJ1-5, the V gene TRBV19; D is perhaps TRBD1 (5 bases). The CDR3 spans 15 residues. Trimming stripped 1 base from V and 3 bases from J, with 10 bases between. CDR1 and CDR2 (germline): LNHDA, SQIVND (reference sequence). The CDR3 DNA sequence: TGTGCCAGTAGTATAGCAGGGATAGTCAATCAGCCCCAGCATTTT. Its translation: CASSIAGIVNQPQHF. The variable domain in full, with the rest retrieved from reference TRBV19 and TRBJ1-5, is DGGITQSPKYLFRKEGQNVTLSCEQNLNHDAMYWYRQDPGQGLRLIYYSQIVNDFQKGDIAEGYSVSREKKESFPLTVTSAQKNPTAFYLCASSIAGIVNQPQHFGDGTRLSIL.

This sequence joins TRBV29-1 and TRBJ2-7; D gene ambiguous. Deletions cut 4 bases from V and 1 base from J, with 5 bases between. This CDR3 is built from 11 residues. CDR1 and CDR2 from the germline V gene are SQVTM and ANQGSEA. CDR3 in DNA: TGCAGCGTTGTTAGATCCTACGAGCAGTACTTC. The encoded protein is CSVVRSYEQYF.

As concerns this clone: The same CDR3 is also encoded by other DNA sequences in this sample. This rearrangement joins TRBV4-2 to TRBJ2-2; D unresolved. Germline V gene sequence: CDR1 LGHNA, CDR2 YNFKEQ. This CDR3 is 12 amino acids long. Between the trimmed V and J ends, which lost 1 base and 5 bases, there was a span of 2 bases. DNA for the CDR3: TGTGCCAGCAGCCAAGTTACCGGGGAGCTGTTTTTT. Its protein product is CASSQVTGELFF.

The V gene is TRBV4-2, the J gene TRBJ1-6; a possible D gene is TRBD1 (5 bases). Per the germline V gene, CDR1 is LGHNA and CDR2 is YNFKEQ. The CDR3 totals 14 residues. Trimming took off 3 bases at V and 5 bases at J, with 8 bases between the two ends. CDR3 residues: CASSQEGNNSPLHF. The DNA of the CDR3 is TGTGCCAGCAGCCAGGAGGGGAATAATTCACCCCTCCACTTT.

The CDR3: CASRDTEAFF. CDR3 nucleotides: TGCGCCAGCAGGGACACTGAAGCTTTCTTT. This chain links TRBV10-2 with TRBJ1-1, with D hard to call. Looked up from germline, CDR1 is WSHSY and CDR2 is SAAADI. This CDR3 contains 10 residues. Trimming shortened V by 6 bases and J by 3 bases, and 2 bases separated the two germline ends.

The gene calls are TRBV4-3 and TRBJ2-4, with 7 positions matching TRBD2. The J segment lost 7 bases and the V segment lost 4 bases, leaving 10 bases of the junction unmatched. The CDR3 runs to 15 residues. CDR1 is LGHNA and CDR2 is YSLEER in the germline V gene. The CDR3 sequence is CASSPQGSGDNIQYF. For the CDR3, the DNA is TGCGCCAGCAGCCCCCAAGGCAGCGGGGATAACATTCAGTACTTC.

DNA of the CDR3: TGTGCCAGCAGCTTAGAGAGTGGGCAGCCCCAGCATTTT. Translated, it gives CASSLESGQPQHF. The J gene is TRBJ1-5, the V gene TRBV11-2; D uncertain. V was shortened by 0 bases and J by 7 bases, with 7 bases between the two germline ends. The germline gives CDR1 SGHAT, CDR2 FQNNGV. The CDR3 sequence is 13 residues long.

J is TRBJ2-4 and V is TRBV10-3, with D possibly being TRBD1 (5 bases). The CDR3 runs to 17 residues. The V gene's germline CDR1 is ENHRY and CDR2 SYGVKD. V was pared by 0 bases and J by 0 bases, with 12 bases between. CDR3 DNA sequence: TGTGCCATCAGTGAGTCGACGGACATTCTAGCCAAAAACATTCAGTACTTC. Translating it yields CAISESTDILAKNIQYF.

The rearrangement uses TRBV6-5 and TRBJ1-1, with 8 nucleotides matching TRBD1. Germline CDR1 and CDR2: MNHEY and SVGAGI. The CDR3 has 15 amino acids. J gave up 4 bases and V 2 bases, and 6 bases lay outside the gene matches. CDR3: CASSYTVTGGTEAFF. CDR3 bases: TGTGCCAGCAGTTACACCGTTACAGGGGGCACTGAAGCTTTCTTT.

This chain uses TRBV19 with TRBJ2-1; TRBD2 matches 9 bases. V was clipped by 4 bases and J by 6 bases; unmatched bases: 10. The V gene's germline CDR1 is LNHDA and CDR2 SQIVND (reference sequence). The CDR3 spans 16 residues. CDR3 DNA: TGTGCCAGTAGTAGCCGTAGCGGGGGCCCTCGCAATGAGCAGTTCTTC. Protein: CASSSRSGGPRNEQFF.

The genes are TRBV14 and TRBJ2-1; D remains unclear. Germline assignment: CDR1 SGHDN and CDR2 FVKESK. The length of the CDR3 is 15 residues. With 2 bases removed from V and 0 bases from J, the gap between germline ends came to 8 bases. Here the CDR3 reads CASSQRSASYNEQFF. As DNA, the CDR3 is TGTGCCAGCAGCCAAAGGTCCGCCTCCTACAATGAGCAGTTCTTC.

Regarding this clone: Other DNA sequences within the sample encode an identical CDR3. J is TRBJ1-2 and V is TRBV30, with 7 bases fitting TRBD1. The CDR3 consists of 11 residues. CDR1 and CDR2 from the germline V gene are GTSNPN and SVGIG (reference sequence). DNA of the CDR3: TGTGCTTGCTCGACAGGGCCGGCCTACACCTTC. This translates into CACSTGPAYTF.

The V gene is TRBV14, the J gene TRBJ1-3; D gene ambiguous. V was trimmed by 5 bases and J by 0 bases, leaving 8 bases between them. Germline lookup yields CDR1 SGHDN and CDR2 FVKESK. The CDR3 contains 14 residues. The CDR3 nucleotides are TGTGCCAGCAGCGGAAGTAACTCTGGAAACACCATATATTTT. As protein: CASSGSNSGNTIYF.

The chain carries TRBV19 and TRBJ1-1; 7 bases map to TRBD1. Trimming removed 5 bases from V and 3 bases from J; junction bases left unmatched: 3. This CDR3 spans 13 amino acids. Germline CDR1 and CDR2: LNHDA and SQIVND (reference sequence). The CDR3 region has the DNA TGTGCCAGTAGTTGGCAGGGGGACACTGAAGCTTTCTTT. Translation gives CASSWQGDTEAFF.